This T cell receptor (beta chain) comes out of a study of blood T cell repertoires in COVID-19. Background on the study: From the United States, Italy and Spain came samples of acute and convalescent COVID-19. In each case, the material was cDNA or gDNA derived from T cells, B-cell-depleted T cells, or PBMCs.

CDR1 ENHRY and CDR2 SYGVKD come from the germline V gene. The CDR3 extends over 13 amino acids. V lost 8 bases, J lost 3 bases, and 2 bases stayed unmatched. Methods used by the authors: Estimates of nucleated cell counts were drawn from the amplification of reference gene primers. Measured with immunoSEQ multiplex PCR; TCRdb has only the in-frame clones, and not every one. D and trimming were read from the DNA, whereas the V and J calls and clone size are those reported in that table. The sample has about 240,000 clones, roughly 90% seen once. The receptor's source is a man in his sixties who had recovered from COVID-19. Sequencing input: peripheral blood. The chain joins TRBV10-3 to TRBJ2-3; 10 bases agree with TRBD2. The CDR3 spells CAIGSGGTDTQYF. CDR3 bases: TGTGCCATCGGTAGCGGGGGGACAGATACGCAGTATTTT.